What follows is one TCR beta chain and its context. The protocol was immunoSEQ multiplex PCR, while the TCRdb copy is restricted to in-frame clones and leaves out a portion. The sample holds around 330,000 clones, about nine tenths seen once. This sample is part of a study of blood T cell repertoires in COVID-19. Study information: Italy, Spain and the United States were the sources of the convalescent and acute COVID-19 samples.

V lost 3 bases, J lost 0 bases, and 10 bases lay in between. The CDR3 runs 15 residues. Germline V gives CDR1 KGHSH, CDR2 LQKENI. Adults between about 18 and 95 years of age took part from approximately 24 US areas. Cohort 3 recovery required two negative PCRs, clearance, or symptom resolution. The V gene is TRBV18, the J gene TRBJ2-3; no firm D call. The sample consisted of PBMCs or T cells enriched from blood (not recorded which). This receptor was obtained from a woman aged 18-29 years who had recovered from COVID-19. The CDR3 protein is CASSPLSSSTDTQYF. The CDR3 region has the DNA TGTGCCAGCTCACCGCTCAGTTCTAGCACAGATACGCAGTATTTT.